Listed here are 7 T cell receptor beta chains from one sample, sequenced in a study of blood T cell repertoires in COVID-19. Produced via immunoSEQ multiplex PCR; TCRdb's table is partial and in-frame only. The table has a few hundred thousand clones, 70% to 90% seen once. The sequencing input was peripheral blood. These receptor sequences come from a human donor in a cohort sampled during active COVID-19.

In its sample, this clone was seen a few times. CDR3 protein: CASSLLPGLMNTEAFF. CDR3 coding DNA: TGTGCCAGCAGCTTATTACCAGGGTTGATGAACACTGAAGCTTTCTTT. The chain uses TRBV5-5 and TRBJ1-1; D may be TRBD1 (5 bases). The CDR3 has 16 residues. The ends were cut back, 2 bases at V and 0 bases at J, with 14 bases in the middle. CDR1 is SGHKS and CDR2 is YYEKEE in the germline V gene (reference sequence).

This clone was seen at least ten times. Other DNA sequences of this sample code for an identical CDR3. In nucleotides, the CDR3 is TGTGCCAGCAGCCAAGGTCAGGGGAGAAACACCATATATTTT. It translates to CASSQGQGRNTIYF. The chain employs TRBV3-1 (or the pseudogene TRBV3-2) and TRBJ1-3; D is perhaps TRBD1 (6 bases). Germline V gene data show CDR1 as LGHDT and CDR2 as YNNKEL (reference sequence). The CDR3 is 14 residues long. Deletions cut 1 base from V and 5 bases from J, with 9 bases between.

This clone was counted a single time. CDR3 region: CATSDGGISNQPQHF. CDR3 DNA sequence: TGTGCCACCAGTGATGGGGGGATTAGCAATCAGCCCCAGCATTTT. The chain employs TRBV24-1 and TRBJ1-5; D is possibly TRBD1 (5 bases). The CDR3 spans 15 residues. Germline V gene lookup returns CDR1 KGHDR and CDR2 SFDVKD. V lost 3 bases, J lost 0 bases, and 8 bases lay in between.

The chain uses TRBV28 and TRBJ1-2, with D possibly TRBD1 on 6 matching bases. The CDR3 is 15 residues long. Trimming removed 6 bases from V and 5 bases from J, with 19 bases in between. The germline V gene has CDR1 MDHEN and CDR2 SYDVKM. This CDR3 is CASSRGLRTEYGYTF. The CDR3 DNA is TGTGCCAGCAGCCGAGGCCTCCGGACAGAATATGGCTACACCTTC.

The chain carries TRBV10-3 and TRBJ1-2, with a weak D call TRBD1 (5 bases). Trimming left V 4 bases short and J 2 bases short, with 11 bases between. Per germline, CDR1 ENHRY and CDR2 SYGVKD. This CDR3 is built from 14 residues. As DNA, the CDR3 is TGTGCCATCAGTGCGGCAGGGCAAAACTATGGCTACACCTTC. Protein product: CAISAAGQNYGYTF.

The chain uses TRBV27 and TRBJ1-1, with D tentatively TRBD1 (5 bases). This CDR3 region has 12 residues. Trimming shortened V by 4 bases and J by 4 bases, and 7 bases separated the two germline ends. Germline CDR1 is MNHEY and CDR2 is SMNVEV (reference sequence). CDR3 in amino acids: CASSSTGTEAFF. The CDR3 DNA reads TGTGCCAGCAGTTCAACAGGCACTGAAGCTTTCTTT.

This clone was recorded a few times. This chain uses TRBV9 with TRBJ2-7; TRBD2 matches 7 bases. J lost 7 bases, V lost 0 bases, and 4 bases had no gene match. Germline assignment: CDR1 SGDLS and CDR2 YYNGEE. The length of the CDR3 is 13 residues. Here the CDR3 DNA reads TGTGCCAGCAGCGTAGTAGACGGGGGGGAGCAGTACTTC. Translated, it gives CASSVVDGGEQYF.